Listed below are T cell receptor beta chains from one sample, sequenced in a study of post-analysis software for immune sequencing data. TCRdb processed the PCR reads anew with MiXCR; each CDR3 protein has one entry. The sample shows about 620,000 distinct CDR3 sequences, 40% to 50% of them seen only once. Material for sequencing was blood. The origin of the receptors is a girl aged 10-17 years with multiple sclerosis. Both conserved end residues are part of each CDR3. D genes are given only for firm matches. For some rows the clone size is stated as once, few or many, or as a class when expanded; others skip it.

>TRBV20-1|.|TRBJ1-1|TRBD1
TGCAGTGCTAGATACCCACAGGGGGTGGGAGGGGAAGCTTTCTTT
CSARYPQGVGGEAFF
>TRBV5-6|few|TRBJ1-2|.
TGTGCCAGCAGCTTGGAACCATTACGACAGAGTAACTATGGCTACACCTTC
CASSLEPLRQSNYGYTF
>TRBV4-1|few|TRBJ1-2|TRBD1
TGCGCCAGCAGCCAAGTTACCGGGACAGATGGCTACACCTTC
CASSQVTGTDGYTF
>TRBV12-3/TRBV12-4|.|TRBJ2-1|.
TGTGCCAGCAGCCCTCGTCCGGACCACAATGAGCAGTTCTTC
CASSPRPDHNEQFF
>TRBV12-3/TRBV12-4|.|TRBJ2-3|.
TGTGCCAGCACCACCAGGGATACGCAGTATTTT
CASTTRDTQYF
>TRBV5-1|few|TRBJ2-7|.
TGCGCCAGCAGGGACGCCTACGAGCAGTACTTC
CASRDAYEQYF
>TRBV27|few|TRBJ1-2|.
TGTGCCAGCAGTTCGGGACATTATGGCTACACCTTC
CASSSGHYGYTF
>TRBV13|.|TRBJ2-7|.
TGTGCCAGCAGCTCCCCGACAGGGACTTCCTACGAGCAGTACTTC
CASSSPTGTSYEQYF
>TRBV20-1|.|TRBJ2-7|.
TGCAGTGCGGGGGACCTCGGAGGGCAGTACTTC
CSAGDLGGQYF
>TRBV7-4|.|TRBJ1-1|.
TGTGCCAGCAGCAAAGGAGGAGAATTGAACACTGAAGCTTTCTTT
CASSKGGELNTEAFF
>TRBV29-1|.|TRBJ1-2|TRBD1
TGCAGCGTTGACCCACAGGGGGCCTATGGCTACACCTTC
CSVDPQGAYGYTF
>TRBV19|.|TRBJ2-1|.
TGTGCCAGTAGTATGGGGGGTTACAATGAGCAGTTCTTC
CASSMGGYNEQFF
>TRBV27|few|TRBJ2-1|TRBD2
TGTGCCAGCAGTTTATCTCGCGGGAGGTGGGATGAGCAGTTCTTC
CASSLSRGRWDEQFF
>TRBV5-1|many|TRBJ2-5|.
TGTGCCAGCAGTTCCGGGCAGGGTCAGGAGACCCAGTACTTC
CASSSGQGQETQYF
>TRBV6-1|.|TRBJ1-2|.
TGTGCCAGCAATCAAATCGGCGGTCGGAACTATGGCTACACCTTC
CASNQIGGRNYGYTF
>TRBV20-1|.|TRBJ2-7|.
TGCAGTGCTAGTCCTGAGGGCTCCTACGAGCAGTACTTC
CSASPEGSYEQYF
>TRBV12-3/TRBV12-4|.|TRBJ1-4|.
TGTGCCAGCAGTTTAGGTGTAGGGGTTAACGAAAAACTGTTTTTT
CASSLGVGVNEKLFF
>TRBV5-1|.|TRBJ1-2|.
TGCGCCAGCAGCTTGACGGGACAAAGAAAAGCTGGCTACACCTTC
CASSLTGQRKAGYTF
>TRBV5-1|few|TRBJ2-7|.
TGCGCCAGCAGCTTGGTCGACGGAGGGGGCTCCTACGAGCAGTACTTC
CASSLVDGGGSYEQYF
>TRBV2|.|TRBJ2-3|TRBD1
TGTGCCAGCAAGGTGGACAGGGGGTCCGCAGATACGCAGTATTTT
CASKVDRGSADTQYF
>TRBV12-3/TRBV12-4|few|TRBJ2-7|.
TGTGCCAGCAGCCTTCTATCTGTATCGCGGGAGCAGTACTTC
CASSLLSVSREQYF
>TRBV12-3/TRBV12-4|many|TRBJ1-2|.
TGTGCCAGCAGTTTAACCTATGGCTACACCTTC
CASSLTYGYTF
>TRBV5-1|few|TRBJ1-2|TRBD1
TGCGCCAGCAGCCAGGACAGGGGAATCTATGGCTACACCTTC
CASSQDRGIYGYTF
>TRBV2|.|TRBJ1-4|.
TGTGCCAGCAGCAACCCTCTGACAGAAAAACTGTTTTTT
CASSNPLTEKLFF
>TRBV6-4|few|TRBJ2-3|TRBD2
TGTGCCAGCAGTGACTCGTTTCGAGGGAGCGGGAGTACCCATCCGCAGTATTTT
CASSDSFRGSGSTHPQYF
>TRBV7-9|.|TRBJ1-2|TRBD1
TGTGCCAGCAGCTTTGCCGTCCCGGGACAGGGTTCCTATGGCTACACCTTC
CASSFAVPGQGSYGYTF
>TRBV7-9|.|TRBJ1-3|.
TGTGCCAGCAGCCCCCGACAGGCTACCTCTGGAAACACCATATATTTT
CASSPRQATSGNTIYF
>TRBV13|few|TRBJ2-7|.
TGTGCCAGCAGCCAGGCCGGGGGGCCCCTAGTCGACGAGCAGTACTTC
CASSQAGGPLVDEQYF
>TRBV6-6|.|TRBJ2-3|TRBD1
TGTGCCAGCTCGACAGGGGGCAAAAATACGCAGTATTTT
CASSTGGKNTQYF
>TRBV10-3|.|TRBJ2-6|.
TGTGCCATCAGTACAGGGCTTGGGGCCAACGTCCTGACTTTC
CAISTGLGANVLTF
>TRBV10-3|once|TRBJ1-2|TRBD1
TGTGCCATCAGGGGGGACAGGGACGACTATGGCTACACCTTC
CAIRGDRDDYGYTF
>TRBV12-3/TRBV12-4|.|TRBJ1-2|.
TGTGCCAGCAGTTTTTGGAAATACTATGGCTACACCTTC
CASSFWKYYGYTF
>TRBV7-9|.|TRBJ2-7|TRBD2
TGTGCCAGCAGCTTAGATACTAGCGTTTCCTACGAGCAGTACTTC
CASSLDTSVSYEQYF
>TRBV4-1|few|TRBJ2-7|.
TGCGCCAGCAGCCATCCGGGACGGGGAATGGAGCAGTACTTC
CASSHPGRGMEQYF
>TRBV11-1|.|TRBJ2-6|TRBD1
TGTGCCAGCAGCTTAGCGGGACAGGGCTCTGGGGCCAACGTCCTGACTTTC
CASSLAGQGSGANVLTF
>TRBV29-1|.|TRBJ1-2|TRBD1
TGCAGCGTTGAGGGCCCAGGGGGAAGCTATGGCTACACCTTC
CSVEGPGGSYGYTF
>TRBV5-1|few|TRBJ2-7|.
TGCGCCAGCAGCTTGAGGGTAGACGAGCAGTACTTC
CASSLRVDEQYF
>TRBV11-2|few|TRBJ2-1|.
TGTGCCAGCAGCCCCGTCCAGGGGCGAAGGAATGAGCAGTTCTTC
CASSPVQGRRNEQFF
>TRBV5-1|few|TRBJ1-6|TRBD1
TGCGCCAGCAGCTTGCAAACAGGGGAGGATTCACCCCTCCACTTT
CASSLQTGEDSPLHF
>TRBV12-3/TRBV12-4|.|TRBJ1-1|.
TGTGCCAGCAGTTTAGAAGCTTTCACTGAAGCTTTCTTT
CASSLEAFTEAFF